This T cell receptor (beta chain) was identified in a study of post-analysis software for immune sequencing data. Looking at the study overall: The study covered relapsing-remitting, secondary progressive and progressive-relapsing courses of multiple sclerosis. The study's findings and limits: Normalized Chao1 diversity was significantly reduced in patients versus controls. Under the F measure, samples that were prepared in one batch clustered strongly together. Among four to six TRBV segments more frequent in patients than controls were TRBV5-6, TRBV5-1 and TRBV20-1.

In regard to this clonotype: Its matching antigen is unknown.

The CDR3 runs 14 residues. Germline V gives CDR1 KGHDR, CDR2 SFDVKD. V lost 3 bases and J lost 6, with 13 bases in between. TCR beta cDNA libraries included unique molecular identifiers. With roughly 0.95 to 11 million T cells as the source, 450,000 to 600,000 cDNA molecules resulted. From the PCR reads, TCRdb called clonotypes with MiXCR, one entry per CDR3 protein. Of approximately 630,000 distinct CDR3 sequences listed, more than 50% are singletons. The origin of this receptor is a girl aged 2-15 years with multiple sclerosis. This sequence joins TRBV24-1 and TRBJ1-2; no definite D call. The source material was blood. The DNA of the CDR3 is TGTGCCACCAGTGATGTATCAAGGTTTCATGGCTACACCTTC. Its protein product is CATSDVSRFHGYTF.